Listed below are T cell receptor beta chains from one sample, sequenced in a study of radiotherapy plus CTLA-4 blockade in lung cancer. The method was immunoSEQ multiplex PCR; TCRdb's version includes in-frame clones alone and lacks a portion of them. The data contain approximately 45,000 clones, 63% of them singletons. The source material was peripheral blood, sampled from a patient treated with radiotherapy plus ipilimumab. The source of these receptors is a human donor with non-small cell lung cancer who had a partial response to radiotherapy plus ipilimumab. The CDR3 runs from the conserved cysteine through the conserved F or W. D genes are given only for firm matches. Some rows have no size entry. The others give once, few or many, or a class for an expanded clone.

abundance: few; d_gene: NA; j_gene: TRBJ1-6; v_gene: TRBV6-6; CDR3nt: TGTGCCAGCAGTCCTGAGGGATCACCCCTCCACTTT; CDR3aa: CASSPEGSPLHF
abundance: once; d_gene: NA; j_gene: TRBJ1-5; v_gene: TRBV7-4; CDR3nt: TGTGCCAGCACCCCTCGTAAGGGAGGGGTTAACCCCCGTACTAATCAGCCCCAGCATTTT; CDR3aa: CASTPRKGGVNPRTNQPQHF
abundance: once; d_gene: NA; j_gene: TRBJ2-1; v_gene: TRBV5-8; CDR3nt: TGTGCCAGCAGCTTGCGAAGCCCAGGGACCTACAATGAGCAGTTCTTC; CDR3aa: CASSLRSPGTYNEQFF
abundance: NA; d_gene: NA; j_gene: TRBJ1-1; v_gene: TRBV11-3; CDR3nt: TGTGCCAGCAGCTCGAAGAGGGGGGGGAGATCGAACACTGAAGCTTTCTTT; CDR3aa: CASSSKRGGRSNTEAFF
abundance: NA; d_gene: TRBD2; j_gene: TRBJ2-1; v_gene: TRBV7-9; CDR3nt: TGTGCCAGCACCTTTAGCGGGACCTACAATGAGCAGTTCTTC; CDR3aa: CASTFSGTYNEQFF
abundance: NA; d_gene: NA; j_gene: TRBJ2-1; v_gene: TRBV30; CDR3nt: TGTGCCTGGGAGGGCAAGAGCTCCTACAATGAGCAGTTCTTC; CDR3aa: CAWEGKSSYNEQFF
abundance: NA; d_gene: NA; j_gene: TRBJ1-1; v_gene: TRBV19; CDR3nt: TGTGCCAGTAGTTACAGGCGTGGAGACACTGAAGCTTTCTTT; CDR3aa: CASSYRRGDTEAFF
abundance: NA; d_gene: NA; j_gene: TRBJ1-1; v_gene: TRBV4-2; CDR3nt: TGTGCCAGCAGCCAAGATGAGGGGAGGGCTGAAGCTTTCTTT; CDR3aa: CASSQDEGRAEAFF
abundance: NA; d_gene: TRBD1; j_gene: TRBJ1-1; v_gene: TRBV5-1; CDR3nt: TGCGCCAGCAGTCGGACAGGGGGTTCGAGCACTGAAGCTTTCTTT; CDR3aa: CASSRTGGSSTEAFF
abundance: once; d_gene: TRBD1; j_gene: TRBJ1-1; v_gene: TRBV7-2; CDR3nt: TGTGCCAGCAGTGGACACAGGGGGAAGGCTGAAGCTTTCTTT; CDR3aa: CASSGHRGKAEAFF
abundance: NA; d_gene: NA; j_gene: TRBJ1-6; v_gene: TRBV27; CDR3nt: TGTGCCAGCAGTTCGCCGGGGGGGGCGGGGAATAATTCACCCCTCCACTTT; CDR3aa: CASSSPGGAGNNSPLHF
abundance: NA; d_gene: NA; j_gene: TRBJ1-4; v_gene: TRBV6-1; CDR3nt: TGTGCCAGCAGGCAGGGGCTAACTAATGAAAAACTGTTTTTT; CDR3aa: CASRQGLTNEKLFF
abundance: NA; d_gene: TRBD2; j_gene: TRBJ2-1; v_gene: TRBV19; CDR3nt: TGTGCCAGTAGTGTACTAGCGGGAGGTTCTCGGGGGGGCTACAATGAGCAGTTCTTC; CDR3aa: CASSVLAGGSRGGYNEQFF
abundance: NA; d_gene: NA; j_gene: TRBJ2-7; v_gene: TRBV6-1; CDR3nt: TGTGCCAGCAGTGGGGCCGTTGGCAGGGCCCTCTACGAGCAGTACTTC; CDR3aa: CASSGAVGRALYEQYF
abundance: NA; d_gene: NA; j_gene: TRBJ2-7; v_gene: TRBV5-1; CDR3nt: TGCGCCAGCGGACACAAGGGCTCCTACGAGCAGTACTTC; CDR3aa: CASGHKGSYEQYF
abundance: NA; d_gene: NA; j_gene: TRBJ1-1; v_gene: TRBV6-6; CDR3nt: TGTGCCAGCAGTTACCAGGCCGGGGACACTGAAGCTTTCTTT; CDR3aa: CASSYQAGDTEAFF
abundance: NA; d_gene: TRBD2; j_gene: TRBJ2-3; v_gene: TRBV9; CDR3nt: TGTGCCAGCAGCGTAGGACTAGCGGGAGGGCCCCGCACAGATACGCAGTATTTT; CDR3aa: CASSVGLAGGPRTDTQYF
abundance: NA; d_gene: TRBD1; j_gene: TRBJ1-6; v_gene: TRBV5-4; CDR3nt: TGTGCCAGCAGCTCTGGGACAGGCCCTAATCCCCTCTATTCACCCCTCCACTTT; CDR3aa: CASSSGTGPNPLYSPLHF
abundance: NA; d_gene: TRBD1; j_gene: TRBJ1-2; v_gene: TRBV30; CDR3nt: TGTGCCTGGAGCGTAGGACAGGGCTATGGCTACACCTTC; CDR3aa: CAWSVGQGYGYTF
abundance: NA; d_gene: NA; j_gene: TRBJ1-1; v_gene: TRBV6-5; CDR3nt: TGTGCCAGCACCACAGGGATAGGGCAGGCTGAAGCTTTCTTT; CDR3aa: CASTTGIGQAEAFF
abundance: NA; d_gene: TRBD1; j_gene: TRBJ2-2; v_gene: TRBV7-9; CDR3nt: TGTGCCACCCAGAACAGGGGGCCAAACACCGGGGAGCTGTTTTTT; CDR3aa: CATQNRGPNTGELFF
abundance: NA; d_gene: NA; j_gene: TRBJ1-1; v_gene: TRBV27; CDR3nt: TGTGCCAGCAGTTTCACGCGGGAGACTGAAGCTTTCTTT; CDR3aa: CASSFTRETEAFF
abundance: NA; d_gene: NA; j_gene: TRBJ1-2; v_gene: TRBV28; CDR3nt: TGTGCCAGCAGTTCAGTTGGGCAGCCCTATGGCTACACCTTC; CDR3aa: CASSSVGQPYGYTF
abundance: many; d_gene: TRBD1; j_gene: TRBJ2-2; v_gene: TRBV5-4; CDR3nt: TGTGCCAGCAGCTCCGACAGGGAGTGGAACGGGGAGCTGTTTTTT; CDR3aa: CASSSDREWNGELFF
abundance: few; d_gene: TRBD1; j_gene: TRBJ1-3; v_gene: TRBV9; CDR3nt: TGTGCCAGCAGCCCTAGCCCCCGGACAGGGGGCTCTGGAAACACCATATATTTT; CDR3aa: CASSPSPRTGGSGNTIYF
abundance: few; d_gene: TRBD2; j_gene: TRBJ2-3; v_gene: TRBV6-1; CDR3nt: TGTGCCAGCAGTGGCGGGGGACTAGCGGGGGGTCGCAGGGCTACAGATACGCAGTATTTT; CDR3aa: CASSGGGLAGGRRATDTQYF
abundance: NA; d_gene: NA; j_gene: TRBJ1-2; v_gene: TRBV18; CDR3nt: TGTGCCAGCTCACCCGAGGACGATGCAGGGTATGGCTACACCTTC; CDR3aa: CASSPEDDAGYGYTF
abundance: NA; d_gene: NA; j_gene: TRBJ1-1; v_gene: TRBV7-8; CDR3nt: TGTGCCAGCAGTCACATCTTGAACACTGAAGCTTTCTTT; CDR3aa: CASSHILNTEAFF
abundance: NA; d_gene: TRBD1; j_gene: TRBJ1-1; v_gene: TRBV15; CDR3nt: TGTGCCACCAGCCGGACAGGGTCGCCTGAAGCTTTCTTT; CDR3aa: CATSRTGSPEAFF
abundance: few; d_gene: NA; j_gene: TRBJ1-3; v_gene: TRBV29-1; CDR3nt: TGCAGCGTTGCCGACAGCTCTGGAAACACCATATATTTT; CDR3aa: CSVADSSGNTIYF
abundance: NA; d_gene: TRBD2; j_gene: TRBJ2-5; v_gene: TRBV5-1; CDR3nt: TGCGCCAGCAGCTTGGCGAGGCTAGCGGGGCTTGAGACCCAGTACTTC; CDR3aa: CASSLARLAGLETQYF
abundance: NA; d_gene: TRBD2; j_gene: TRBJ2-5; v_gene: TRBV7-9; CDR3nt: TGTGCCAGCAGCCCAGGACTAGCGGGGCAAGAGACCCAGTACTTC; CDR3aa: CASSPGLAGQETQYF
abundance: NA; d_gene: TRBD1; j_gene: TRBJ2-5; v_gene: TRBV12-5; CDR3nt: TGTGCTAGTGAGAACAGGGGTGAGACCCAGTACTTC; CDR3aa: CASENRGETQYF
abundance: NA; d_gene: NA; j_gene: TRBJ2-7; v_gene: TRBV27; CDR3nt: TGTGCCAGCAGTCGCCACGAGGGAGCCTACGAGCAGTACTTC; CDR3aa: CASSRHEGAYEQYF
abundance: few; d_gene: NA; j_gene: TRBJ1-1; v_gene: TRBV12-2; CDR3nt: TGTGCCAGCAGTTTGCACGACAGGGGGAGTCGAACTGAAGCTTTCTTT; CDR3aa: CASSLHDRGSRTEAFF
abundance: NA; d_gene: NA; j_gene: TRBJ1-1; v_gene: TRBV5-1; CDR3nt: TGCGCCAGCAGCACAGCGGCGGACACTGAAGCTTTCTTT; CDR3aa: CASSTAADTEAFF
abundance: once; d_gene: TRBD1; j_gene: TRBJ1-2; v_gene: TRBV11-2; CDR3nt: TGTGCCAGCAGCTTTGGGACAGGGGGCGCCGGGACCTTC; CDR3aa: CASSFGTGGAGTF